The 22 T cell receptor beta chains below all came from one sample that was sequenced in a study of OX40 agonist ivuxolimab in advanced cancers. Sequencing used immunoSEQ multiplex PCR; TCRdb keeps in-frame clones, though not all of them. The sample lists about 90,000 clones, about 90% occurring once. The sample consisted of CD4+ or CD8+ T cells sorted from blood, taken in a trial of the OX40 agonist ivuxolimab. These receptors came from an adult with an advanced solid tumor such as melanoma, head and neck, liver or kidney cancer.

This sequence joins TRBV11-2 and TRBJ2-1; 10 bases are a match to TRBD2. Germline lookup yields CDR1 SGHAT and CDR2 FQNNGV. The junction had 15 bases not matched to a gene; V was cut back by 0 bases and J by 7 bases. The CDR3 contains 19 residues. The CDR3 loop reads CASSLDGASGSPSGNEQFF. As DNA, the CDR3 is TGTGCCAGCAGCTTAGATGGGGCTAGCGGGAGTCCTTCGGGGAATGAGCAGTTCTTC.

This rearrangement joins TRBV5-1 to TRBJ1-5; a weak D match, TRBD1 (5 bases). The CDR3 totals 15 residues. The germline V gene has CDR1 SGHRS and CDR2 YFSETQ. V was trimmed by 3 bases and J by 2 bases, leaving 12 bases between them. CDR3 amino acids: CASSWAGGGNQPQHF. CDR3 DNA: TGCGCCAGCAGCTGGGCGGGAGGGGGCAATCAGCCCCAGCATTTT.

This chain links TRBV12-5 with TRBJ2-7; 8 positions match TRBD1. V lost 5 bases and J lost 1; bases outside the gene matches: 7. CDR1 is LGHNT and CDR2 is FRNRAP in the germline V gene. The CDR3 covers 15 residues. The CDR3 here is CASGNNRGESYEQYF. The CDR3, as DNA: TGTGCTAGTGGTAACAACAGGGGGGAATCCTACGAGCAGTACTTC. The full variable domain, in which reference TRBV12-5 and TRBJ2-7 provide the parts outside the CDR3, is DARVTQTPRHKVTEMGQEVTMRCQPILGHNTVFWYRQTMMQGLELLAYFRNRAPLDDSGMPKDRFSAEMPDATLATLKIQPSEPRDSAVYFCASGNNRGESYEQYFGPGTRLTVT.

The V and J genes are TRBV5-1 and TRBJ2-1; 9 bases are a match to TRBD1. The trim removed 4 bases at V and 4 bases at J, leaving 12 bases unmatched. In germline, CDR1 is SGHRS, CDR2 YFSETQ. This CDR3 comprises 17 residues. Here the CDR3 DNA reads TGCGCCAGCAGCCCCTGGGGACAGGGTTCCGGTTACAATGAGCAGTTCTTC. Its translation is CASSPWGQGSGYNEQFF.

The table lists this clone with a count of one. The chain combines TRBV7-2 with TRBJ2-1; 9 positions agree with TRBD2. This CDR3 region has 13 residues. Germline V gene data show CDR1 as SGHTA and CDR2 as FQGNSA. Trimming removed 2 bases from V and 14 bases from J; junction bases left unmatched: 7. Here the CDR3 reads CASSLIAGVGKFF. The CDR3 DNA is TGTGCCAGCAGCTTAATAGCGGGAGTTGGTAAGTTCTTC.

The chain recombines TRBV4-1 with TRBJ2-4; D gene unclear. The germline gives CDR1 MGHRA, CDR2 YSYEKL. The CDR3 is made up of 14 amino acids. Trimming removed 1 base from V and 0 bases from J, with 4 bases in between. CDR3 in DNA: TGCGCCAGCAGCCAAGGGCTAGCCAAAAACATTCAGTACTTC. Its translation: CASSQGLAKNIQYF.

The rearrangement links TRBV30 to TRBJ1-5, with D possibly matching TRBD1 (5 bases). The V and J ends lost 2 bases and 0 bases respectively, with 11 bases between them. The germline CDR1 and CDR2 sequences are GTSNPN and SVGIG (reference sequence). This CDR3 region has 15 residues. The CDR3 loop reads CAWSQGVHSNQPQHF. The CDR3 coding sequence is TGTGCCTGGAGTCAGGGAGTCCATAGCAATCAGCCCCAGCATTTT. Based on the CDR3 plus reference TRBV30 and TRBJ1-5, the full variable domain is SQTIHQWPATLVQPVGSPLSLECTVEGTSNPNLYWYRQAAGRGLQLLFYSVGIGQISSEVPQNLSASRPQDRQFILSSKKLLLSDSGFYLCAWSQGVHSNQPQHFGDGTRLSIL.

This clone turned up a few times. The CDR3 region is CASSARDLNPNTEAFF. In DNA form, the CDR3 reads TGCGCCAGCAGCGCCCGGGACCTGAATCCGAACACTGAAGCTTTCTTT. The chain is built from TRBV5-1 and TRBJ1-1; D is perhaps TRBD1 (5 bases). V was shortened by 4 bases and J by 1 base, with 17 bases between the two germline ends. Germline assignment: CDR1 SGHRS and CDR2 YFSETQ. The CDR3 loop spans 16 amino acids.

This clone has just a few counts. The chain combines TRBV18 with TRBJ1-4; 7 nucleotides match TRBD1. The CDR3 runs 13 residues. V shed 4 bases, J shed 6 bases, and the junction held 2 bases outside the gene matches. Germline V lookup: CDR1 KGHSH, CDR2 LQKENI. CDR3 sequence reads: CASSLDRDEKLFF. The CDR3 nucleotides read TGTGCCAGCTCACTTGACAGGGATGAAAAACTGTTTTTT.

The V call is TRBV18, the J call TRBJ1-3; D is unresolved. V lost 2 bases and J lost 7, with 12 bases in between. Looked up from germline, CDR1 is KGHSH and CDR2 is LQKENI. The CDR3 contains 14 residues. The CDR3 reads CASSPEARRNTIYF. In DNA, the CDR3 is TGTGCCAGCTCACCAGAGGCCAGGCGGAACACCATATATTTT.

The gene calls are TRBV5-1 and TRBJ2-7, with TRBD2 matching over 7 bases. This CDR3 is built from 15 residues. V was pared by 0 bases and J by 3 bases, with 6 bases of the junction left unmatched. Germline V CDR1 and CDR2: SGHRS, YFSETQ. The DNA for the CDR3 is TGCGCCAGCAGCTTGGTAGGTTCTAGCGGCTACGAGCAGTACTTC. Translation: CASSLVGSSGYEQYF. Looking up the rest from reference TRBV5-1 and TRBJ2-7 gives the full variable domain: KAGVTQTPRYLIKTRGQQVTLSCSPISGHRSVSWYQQTPGQGLQFLFEYFSETQRNKGNFPGRFSGRQFSNSRSEMNVSTLELGDSALYLCASSLVGSSGYEQYFGPGTRLTVT.

V gene TRBV5-1 combines with J gene TRBJ2-3; 10 bases fit TRBD1. The CDR3 spans 15 residues. V was clipped by 3 bases and J by 3 bases; unmatched bases: 4. Germline CDR1 and CDR2: SGHRS and YFSETQ. The CDR3 sequence is CASSYRTGGTDTQYF. The CDR3 DNA follows: TGCGCCAGCAGCTACAGGACAGGGGGGACAGATACGCAGTATTTT.

The rearrangement uses TRBV2 and TRBJ2-7; 13 positions agree with TRBD2. The CDR3 is 15 amino acids. Losses at the gene ends were 5 bases for V and 3 bases for J; bases not matched to a gene: 4. CDR1 is SNHLY, CDR2 FYNNEI, per germline. The CDR3 is CASSRTSGGNYEQYF. CDR3 bases: TGTGCCAGCAGTCGGACTAGCGGGGGCAACTACGAGCAGTACTTC.

The chain is built from TRBV11-2 and TRBJ2-3; no definite D call. Germline CDR1 is SGHAT and CDR2 is FQNNGV. V was shortened by 5 bases and J by 5 bases, with 23 bases between the two germline ends. The length of the CDR3 is 17 residues. CDR3 bases: TGTGCCAGCAGCGCGGTCCACCCCGATCGGTCCTTAGATACGCAGTATTTT. It encodes CASSAVHPDRSLDTQYF.

The rearrangement links TRBV10-3 to TRBJ2-5, with D possibly matching TRBD2 (5 bases). This CDR3 is built from 14 residues. CDR1 ENHRY and CDR2 SYGVKD come from the germline V gene. Trimming pared 3 bases from V and 5 bases from J, leaving 13 bases between. The CDR3 loop reads CAISDSSGGETQYF. The CDR3 DNA reads TGTGCCATCAGTGATTCGAGCGGCGGGGAGACCCAGTACTTC.

The chain recombines TRBV6-6 with TRBJ2-7; D may correspond to TRBD1 or TRBD2 (5 bases each). The CDR3 runs 13 residues. Per the germline V gene, CDR1 is MNHNY and CDR2 is SVGAGI (reference sequence). Trimming removed 6 bases from V and 7 bases from J, with 16 bases in between. The CDR3: CASSQGPTGEQYF. CDR3 sequence (DNA): TGTGCCAGCAGCCAGGGTCCAACGGGGGAGCAGTACTTC.

The chain combines TRBV11-3 with TRBJ2-3; 8 bases map to TRBD2. Trimming at V came to 6 bases and at J to 5 bases, leaving 7 bases not matched to a gene. This CDR3 comprises 14 residues. CDR1 SGHNT and CDR2 YENEEA come from the germline V gene. CDR3 DNA: TGTGCCAGCAGGGCCGGGACTAGAAAAGATACGCAGTATTTT. Residues: CASRAGTRKDTQYF. Combining the CDR3 with reference TRBV11-3 and TRBJ2-3 gives the whole variable domain EAGVVQSPRYKIIEKKQPVAFWCNPISGHNTLYWYLQNLGQGPELLIRYENEEAVDDSQLPKDRFSAERLKGVDSTLKIQPAELGDSAVYLCASRAGTRKDTQYFGPGTRLTVL.

This clone was observed a single time. CDR3 coding DNA: TGTGCCAGCAGTTATGAGGGCAAAATAGAGACCCAGTACTTC. Translated, it gives CASSYEGKIETQYF. The V call is TRBV6-5, the J call TRBJ2-5; tentative D call: TRBD2 (5 bases). The CDR3 is made up of 14 amino acids. Trimming removed 3 bases at V and 4 bases at J, with 12 bases between. Germline V gene lookup returns CDR1 MNHEY and CDR2 SVGAGI.

The V and J genes are TRBV4-1 and TRBJ2-7, with TRBD1 as a possible D gene (6 bases). Deletions cut 4 bases from V and 3 bases from J, with 16 bases between. The CDR3 is 15 residues long. The germline V gene encodes CDR1 MGHRA and CDR2 YSYEKL. The CDR3 region has the DNA TGCGCCAGCAGCCCCCAGGGGAGTGTAAACTACGAGCAGTACTTC. Translation: CASSPQGSVNYEQYF.

V gene TRBV28 combines with J gene TRBJ1-1; 8 bases fit TRBD1. The CDR3 contains 15 residues. The germline V gene has CDR1 MDHEN and CDR2 SYDVKM. The J segment lost 2 bases and the V segment lost 7 bases, leaving 9 bases of the junction unmatched. DNA of the CDR3: TGTGCCAGCAAGGCTGGCAGGGGGCGTAACACTGAAGCTTTCTTT. This translates into CASKAGRGRNTEAFF. The whole variable domain, remainder taken from reference TRBV28 and TRBJ1-1, is DVKVTQSSRYLVKRTGEKVFLECVQDMDHENMFWYRQDPGLGLRLIYFSYDVKMKEKGDIPEGYSVSREKKERFSLILESASTNQTSMYLCASKAGRGRNTEAFFGQGTRLTVV.

The chain recombines TRBV2 with TRBJ2-5, with 7 bases matching TRBD2. TRBJ2-7 explains the end of the DNA better; the J call may be wrong. CDR1 SNHLY and CDR2 FYNNEI come from the germline V gene. The CDR3 spans 17 residues. The CDR3: CASSEWGLGGVDSEQYF. CDR3 nucleotide sequence: TGTGCCAGCAGTGAATGGGGACTGGGAGGGGTCGACTCCGAGCAGTACTTC.

This clone was observed once. V and J are TRBV6-1 and TRBJ2-5; 10 bases are a match to TRBD2. The CDR3 consists of 18 residues. In germline, CDR1 is MNHNS, CDR2 SASEGT. V was pared by 3 bases and J by 5 bases, with 15 bases of the junction left unmatched. The chain's CDR3 is CASSEAHGLAGVKETQYF. The CDR3 DNA is TGTGCCAGCAGTGAGGCCCACGGGCTAGCGGGAGTTAAGGAGACCCAGTACTTC.